A single sample gave rise to the 25 T cell receptor beta chains below, sequenced in a study of blood T cell repertoires in COVID-19. Assay: immunoSEQ multiplex PCR; the TCRdb copy retains only in-frame clones and omits some. The sample has approximately 70,000 clones; 85% to 90% are singletons. The sequencing sample was made of peripheral blood. Source of these receptors: a woman older than 75 with active COVID-19.

The chain employs TRBV3-1 (or the pseudogene TRBV3-2) and TRBJ2-3, with 10 bases aligning to TRBD2. This CDR3 is 18 amino acids long. Germline trimming cut 4 bases from V and 5 bases from J; bases unmatched to any gene: 15. CDR1 is LGHDT, CDR2 YNNKEL, per germline (reference sequence). The CDR3 spells CASSPPYRAGGERDTQYF. DNA of the CDR3: TGTGCCAGCAGCCCCCCGTATCGAGCGGGAGGGGAGAGAGATACGCAGTATTTT.

V is TRBV5-1 and J is TRBJ2-2; weak D call: TRBD2 (5 bases). Germline V gene lookup returns CDR1 SGHRS and CDR2 YFSETQ. This CDR3 is 14 amino acids long. Deletions cut 0 bases from V and 6 bases from J, with 9 bases between. The DNA for the CDR3 is TGCGCCAGCAGCTTGGGTAGCGTTGCCGGGGAGCTGTTTTTT. Translated: CASSLGSVAGELFF.

The chain has TRBV12-3 or TRBV12-4 and TRBJ1-1; possibly TRBD1 for D (5 bases). Trimming stripped 8 bases from V and 4 bases from J, with 14 bases between. The CDR3 covers 13 residues. The CDR3: CASGWGVGTEAFF. The DNA of the CDR3 is TGTGCCAGCGGTTGGGGGGTAGGCACTGAAGCTTTCTTT.

V and J are TRBV6-2 or TRBV6-3 and TRBJ1-3; D not certain. CDR3 length: 16 residues. Trimming shortened V by 0 bases and J by 9 bases, and 18 bases separated the two germline ends. Germline V gene data show CDR1 as MNHEY and CDR2 as SVGEGT. In DNA, the CDR3 is TGTGCCAGCAGTTACTCGGGTACAGTCATGGAGGGCACCATATATTTT. It specifies CASSYSGTVMEGTIYF.

This sequence joins TRBV28 and TRBJ2-3, with D tentatively TRBD2 (5 bases). This CDR3 comprises 18 residues. CDR1 is MDHEN, CDR2 SYDVKM, per germline. V was clipped by 2 bases and J by 0 bases, with 18 bases between them. CDR3 residues: CASSLHSYSSGSTDTQYF. In DNA form, the CDR3 reads TGTGCCAGCAGTTTACACAGTTACAGCTCGGGGAGCACAGATACGCAGTATTTT.

The rearrangement links TRBV27 to TRBJ2-7; 11 bases are a match to TRBD2. CDR1 MNHEY and CDR2 SMNVEV come from the germline V gene (reference sequence). Germline trimming cut 6 bases from V and 7 bases from J; bases unmatched to any gene: 11. The CDR3 length is 15 residues. CDR3 loop: CASRDRVAGGREQYF. The CDR3 DNA is TGTGCCAGCAGGGACAGGGTAGCGGGGGGGCGAGAGCAGTACTTC.

This clone appeared a few times. The rearrangement uses TRBV2 and TRBJ2-2; D is uncertain. The germline gives CDR1 SNHLY, CDR2 FYNNEI. This CDR3 has 13 residues. V lost 5 bases, J lost 2 bases, and 6 bases lay in between. The CDR3 loop is CASSTSNTGELFF. CDR3 bases: TGTGCCAGCAGTACCAGTAACACCGGGGAGCTGTTTTTT.

The genes are TRBV10-2 and TRBJ2-3; TRBD1 matches at 9 bases. V was clipped by 4 bases and J by 4 bases; unmatched bases: 0. CDR3 length: 13 residues. Germline V gives CDR1 WSHSY, CDR2 SAAADI. Written as DNA, the CDR3 is TGCGCCAGCAGTGGGACAGGGGCAGATACGCAGTATTTT. Its protein product is CASSGTGADTQYF.

The genes are TRBV18 and TRBJ2-1; D remains ambiguous. The CDR3 loop spans 14 amino acids. V was shortened by 4 bases and J by 5 bases, with 12 bases between the two germline ends. The germline V gene encodes CDR1 KGHSH and CDR2 LQKENI. The CDR3 loop reads CASSLSRTDNEQFF. In nucleotides, the CDR3 is TGTGCCAGCTCACTCAGCCGAACAGACAATGAGCAGTTCTTC.

The V call is TRBV2, the J call TRBJ1-5, with 7 bases aligning to TRBD1. The length of the CDR3 is 17 residues. After removal of 3 bases from V and 7 bases from J, the junction contained 15 bases not matched to a gene. In germline, CDR1 is SNHLY, CDR2 FYNNEI. The CDR3 spells CASSEVRTGYSRQPQHF. CDR3 nucleotides: TGTGCCAGCAGTGAGGTCAGGACAGGTTATTCAAGACAGCCCCAGCATTTT.

The J gene is TRBJ1-2, the V gene TRBV6-5; TRBD1 agrees at 8 bases. In germline, CDR1 is MNHEY, CDR2 SVGAGI. This CDR3 comprises 14 residues. Unmatched junction bases numbered 6, after V lost 6 bases and J lost 3 bases. The CDR3: CASRRTGTDYGYTF. The CDR3, as DNA: TGTGCCAGCAGACGGACAGGGACTGACTATGGCTACACCTTC.

This clone was detected once. The chain is built from TRBV6-2 or TRBV6-3 and TRBJ2-3; the match to TRBD2 covers 11 bases. CDR3 length: 18 residues. Germline V CDR1 and CDR2: MNHEY, SVGEGT. The V and J ends lost 0 bases and 0 bases, in that order; junction bases with no gene match: 5. CDR3: CASSYSPGLADSTDTQYF. CDR3 sequence (DNA): TGTGCCAGCAGTTACTCGCCGGGACTAGCGGATAGCACAGATACGCAGTATTTT.

A few counts support this clone. The rearrangement links TRBV7-9 to TRBJ1-2; the match to TRBD1 covers 11 bases. Trimming took 5 bases from V and 5 from J; bases not matched to a gene: 7. CDR1 and CDR2 from the germline V gene are SEHNR and FQNEAQ (reference sequence). The CDR3 is 15 residues long. CDR3 amino acids: CASSPQGQGAYGYTF. The CDR3 DNA is TGTGCCAGCAGCCCACAAGGACAGGGGGCTTATGGCTACACCTTC.

Here the CDR3 reads CASSPIPRGESEKLFF. The CDR3 nucleotides read TGTGCCAGCAGCCCCATACCCCGGGGGGAGAGTGAAAAACTGTTTTTT. This chain joins TRBV7-9 and TRBJ1-4, with a weak D call TRBD1 (5 bases). Per germline, CDR1 SEHNR and CDR2 FQNEAQ (reference sequence). The CDR3 covers 16 residues. V lost 5 bases and J lost 7, with 20 bases in between.

The chain recombines TRBV4-2 with TRBJ1-3, with 8 bases matching TRBD1. Looked up from germline, CDR1 is LGHNA and CDR2 is YNFKEQ. The CDR3 extends over 15 amino acids. Unmatched junction bases numbered 1, after V lost 1 base and J lost 2 bases. Here the CDR3 DNA reads TGTGCCAGCAGCCAAGTACAGGGGGCTGGAAACACCATATATTTT. It encodes CASSQVQGAGNTIYF.

This chain uses TRBV12-5 with TRBJ1-1, with D unclear. V was clipped by 3 bases and J by 1 base, with 6 bases between them. The CDR3 has 13 residues. CDR1 is LGHNT and CDR2 is FRNRAP in the germline V gene. In nucleotides, the CDR3 is TGTGCTAGTGGTTTTTCTACGAACACTGAAGCTTTCTTT. It is translated as CASGFSTNTEAFF.

The J gene is TRBJ2-7, the V gene TRBV28; 7 nucleotides align to TRBD2. The CDR3 is 14 amino acids. Germline CDR1 is MDHEN and CDR2 is SYDVKM. V was pared by 8 bases and J by 0 bases, with 7 bases of the junction left unmatched. Written as DNA, the CDR3 is TGTGCCAGCGGTATAGCGGGTCTCTCCTACGAGCAGTACTTC. This codes for CASGIAGLSYEQYF. The entire variable domain, with the rest obtained from reference TRBV28 and TRBJ2-7, is as follows: DVKVTQSSRYLVKRTGEKVFLECVQDMDHENMFWYRQDPGLGLRLIYFSYDVKMKEKGDIPEGYSVSREKKERFSLILESASTNQTSMYLCASGIAGLSYEQYFGPGTRLTVT.

In its sample, this clone was seen once. The genes are TRBV7-8 and TRBJ2-7; no definite D call. Looked up from germline, CDR1 is SGHVS and CDR2 is FQNEAQ. CDR3 length equals 14 residues. The ends were cut back, 3 bases at V and 2 bases at J, with 11 bases in the middle. CDR3 nucleotide sequence: TGTGCCAGCAGCTTGGGCGCCACAACCTACGAGCAGTACTTC. Amino acids: CASSLGATTYEQYF.

The chain has TRBV11-3 and TRBJ2-2; D possibly corresponds to TRBD2 (6 bases). The V end lost 3 bases, the J end lost 6 bases, and 14 bases lay between the germline ends. Germline lookup yields CDR1 SGHNT and CDR2 YENEEA. CDR3 length: 15 amino acids. The CDR3 DNA is TGTGCCAGCAGCTTTAGGGCTAGCGTTTCCGGGGAGCTGTTTTTT. Its translation: CASSFRASVSGELFF. Together with reference TRBV11-3 and TRBJ2-2, the CDR3 gives the full variable domain: EAGVVQSPRYKIIEKKQPVAFWCNPISGHNTLYWYLQNLGQGPELLIRYENEEAVDDSQLPKDRFSAERLKGVDSTLKIQPAELGDSAVYLCASSFRASVSGELFFGEGSRLTVL.

CDR3 protein: CASTVPGQRNYGYTF. DNA for the CDR3: TGTGCCAGTACCGTGCCGGGACAGAGAAACTATGGCTACACCTTC. The chain couples TRBV19 to TRBJ1-2, with 7 positions matching TRBD1. This CDR3 has 15 residues. CDR1 and CDR2 (germline): LNHDA, SQIVND (reference sequence). J gave up 2 bases and V 7 bases, and 10 bases lay outside the gene matches. Variable domain in full (rest from reference TRBV19 and TRBJ1-2): DGGITQSPKYLFRKEGQNVTLSCEQNLNHDAMYWYRQDPGQGLRLIYYSQIVNDFQKGDIAEGYSVSREKKESFPLTVTSAQKNPTAFYLCASTVPGQRNYGYTFGSGTRLTVV.

V is TRBV6-6 and J is TRBJ2-7, with 9 bases that match TRBD2. CDR3 length: 15 residues. Germline values: CDR1 MNHNY, CDR2 SVGAGI (reference sequence). V shed 3 bases and J 0 bases; nucleotides not matched to a gene: 3. CDR3 region: CASSYSSGASYEQYF. The CDR3 DNA is TGTGCCAGCAGTTATTCTAGCGGGGCCTCCTACGAGCAGTACTTC.

The genes are TRBV11-2 and TRBJ1-1; D call uncertain. Germline V CDR1 and CDR2: SGHAT, FQNNGV. V was trimmed by 1 base and J by 2 bases, leaving 8 bases between them. This CDR3 has 14 residues. In DNA form, the CDR3 reads TGTGCCAGCAGCTTAGGGGCCCCCAACACTGAAGCTTTCTTT. This translates into CASSLGAPNTEAFF.

The CDR3 protein is CSVQNRARGRTYNYGYTF. The CDR3 region has the DNA TGCAGCGTTCAAAATCGGGCTAGGGGGCGGACTTACAACTATGGCTACACCTTC. The V call is TRBV29-1, the J call TRBJ1-2; 7 bases align to TRBD1. The CDR3 is made up of 18 amino acids. V dropped 5 bases and J dropped 2; count of bases not matched to a gene: 20. Looked up from germline, CDR1 is SQVTM and CDR2 is ANQGSEA.

This clone was detected only once. This chain links TRBV7-2 with TRBJ2-5; D unclear. The CDR3 extends over 14 amino acids. Between the trimmed V and J ends, which lost 7 bases and 7 bases, there was a span of 19 bases. Germline V gives CDR1 SGHTA, CDR2 FQGNSA. The CDR3 loop reads CASNLRLEFGTQYF. CDR3 DNA: TGTGCCAGCAACCTTAGATTGGAGTTCGGGACCCAGTACTTC.

This clone was seen only once. The chain couples TRBV6-2 or TRBV6-3 to TRBJ1-4; D remains unclear. CDR1 is MNHEY, CDR2 SVGEGT, per germline. The ends were cut back, 2 bases at V and 12 bases at J, with 10 bases in the middle. The CDR3 loop spans 12 amino acids. CDR3 nucleotides: TGTGCCAGCAGTTACCGGGGAATTCAACTGTTTTTT. Amino acid sequence: CASSYRGIQLFF.